This T cell receptor (beta chain) was identified during a study of blood T cell repertoires in COVID-19. Study information: The analysed material was cDNA or gDNA that came from T cells, B-cell-depleted T cells, or PBMCs.

V lost 5 bases and J lost 8; bases outside the gene matches: 8. The length of the CDR3 is 15 residues. Germline V gene lookup returns CDR1 MDHEN and CDR2 SYDVKM. Self-reported history from a screening survey and questionnaire set each donor's cohort. Original analysis: Estimated nucleated cell counts came from reference gene primer amplification. Only in-frame clones appear in the TCRdb table, and some are missing; sequencing was by immunoSEQ multiplex PCR. V, J and clone size reflect that table, while D and trimming were determined from the DNA. This sample has around 230,000 clones, with over 85% found just once.

The TCR sequence derives from a woman aged 30 to 39 with acute COVID-19. Sample: PBMCs or T cells enriched from blood (not recorded which). The gene calls are TRBV28 and TRBJ1-4; 10 bases align to TRBD1. The CDR3 nucleotides read TGTGCCAGCAGTGAAACCGGGACAGGGGAGGAAAAACTGTTTTTT. Protein: CASSETGTGEEKLFF.